One T cell receptor beta chain is described in this entry. What it binds is unknown. With 3 bases removed from V and 5 bases from J, the gap between germline ends came to 13 bases. CDR3 length equals 14 residues. From germline, CDR1 is SGHAT and CDR2 FQNNGV. This sample stems from a study of cytomegalovirus exposure and HLA in healthy donors. Study-level information: One earlier analysis, a look at 150 million to 200 million T cells, found some 100 million unique TCR beta sequences.

PCR employed 60 Vbeta and 13 Jbeta primers. The protocol was immunoSEQ multiplex PCR, while the TCRdb copy is restricted to in-frame clones and leaves out a portion. The sample includes around 190,000 clones, around 80% seen only once; the top ten take roughly 4.5%. Regarding the study as a whole: Researchers catalogued under 200 TCR beta chains as cytomegalovirus-associated. Earlier analysis found most TCR beta V segments productive about 90% or about 30% of the time.

The sample comprised PBMCs. The TCR sequence derives from a woman aged 30 to 39 in good health and CMV-seropositive. The gene calls are TRBV11-2 and TRBJ2-5; possibly TRBD2 for D (6 bases). The CDR3 reads CASSLPGSGETQYF. The CDR3 DNA follows: TGTGCCAGCAGCTTGCCGGGCAGCGGGGAGACCCAGTACTTC. The full variable domain, in which reference TRBV11-2 and TRBJ2-5 provide the parts outside the CDR3, is EAGVAQSPRYKIIEKRQSVAFWCNPISGHATLYWYQQILGQGPKLLIQFQNNGVVDDSQLPKDRFSAERLKGVDSTLKIQPAKLEDSAVYLCASSLPGSGETQYFGPGTRLLVL.